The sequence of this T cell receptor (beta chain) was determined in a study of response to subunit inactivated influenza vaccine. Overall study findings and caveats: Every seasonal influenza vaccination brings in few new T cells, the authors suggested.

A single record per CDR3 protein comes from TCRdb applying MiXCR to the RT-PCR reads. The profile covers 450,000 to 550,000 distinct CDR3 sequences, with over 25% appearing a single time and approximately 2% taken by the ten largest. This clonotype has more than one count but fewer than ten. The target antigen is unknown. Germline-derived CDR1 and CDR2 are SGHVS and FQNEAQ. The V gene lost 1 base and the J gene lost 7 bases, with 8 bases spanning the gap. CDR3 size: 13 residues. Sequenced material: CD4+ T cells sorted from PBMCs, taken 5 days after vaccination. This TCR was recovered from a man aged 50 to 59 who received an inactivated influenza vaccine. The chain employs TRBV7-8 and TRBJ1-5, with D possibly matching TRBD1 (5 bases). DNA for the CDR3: TGTGCCAGCAGCTTAGAGGGGTGGCAGCCCCAGCATTTT. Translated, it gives CASSLEGWQPQHF.